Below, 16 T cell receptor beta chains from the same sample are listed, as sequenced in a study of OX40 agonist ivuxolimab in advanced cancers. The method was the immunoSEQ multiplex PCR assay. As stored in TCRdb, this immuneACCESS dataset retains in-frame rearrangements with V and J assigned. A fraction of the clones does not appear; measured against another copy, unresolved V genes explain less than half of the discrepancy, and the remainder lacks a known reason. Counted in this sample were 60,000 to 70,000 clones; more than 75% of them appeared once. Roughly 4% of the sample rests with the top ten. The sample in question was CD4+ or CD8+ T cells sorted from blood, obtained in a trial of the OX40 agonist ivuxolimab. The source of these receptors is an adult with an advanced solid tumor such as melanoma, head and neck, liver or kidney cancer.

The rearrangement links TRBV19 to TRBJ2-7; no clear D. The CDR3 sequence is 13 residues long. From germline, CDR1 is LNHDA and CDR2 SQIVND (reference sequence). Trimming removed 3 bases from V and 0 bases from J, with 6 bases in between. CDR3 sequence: CASSIGFSYEQYF. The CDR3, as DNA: TGTGCCAGTAGTATTGGGTTCTCCTACGAGCAGTACTTC. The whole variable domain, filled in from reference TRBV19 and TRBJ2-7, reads DGGITQSPKYLFRKEGQNVTLSCEQNLNHDAMYWYRQDPGQGLRLIYYSQIVNDFQKGDIAEGYSVSREKKESFPLTVTSAQKNPTAFYLCASSIGFSYEQYFGPGTRLTVT.

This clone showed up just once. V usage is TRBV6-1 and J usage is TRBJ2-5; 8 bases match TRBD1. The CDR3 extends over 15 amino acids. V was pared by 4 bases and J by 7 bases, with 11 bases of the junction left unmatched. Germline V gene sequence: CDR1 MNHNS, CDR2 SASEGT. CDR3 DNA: TGTGCCAGCAGTGCGGGGCAGGGGGCGATTCGGACCCAGTACTTC. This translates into CASSAGQGAIRTQYF.

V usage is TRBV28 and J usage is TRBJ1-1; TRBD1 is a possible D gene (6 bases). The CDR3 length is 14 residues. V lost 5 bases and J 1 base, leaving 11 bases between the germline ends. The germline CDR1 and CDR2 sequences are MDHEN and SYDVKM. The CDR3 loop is CASSRRGPNTEAFF. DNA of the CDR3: TGTGCCAGCAGTCGCAGGGGCCCGAACACTGAAGCTTTCTTT.

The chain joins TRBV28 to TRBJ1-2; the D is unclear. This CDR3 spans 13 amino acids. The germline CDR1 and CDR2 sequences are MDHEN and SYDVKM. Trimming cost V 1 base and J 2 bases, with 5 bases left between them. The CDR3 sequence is CASSLYGNYGYTF. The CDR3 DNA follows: TGTGCCAGCAGTTTATACGGGAACTATGGCTACACCTTC.

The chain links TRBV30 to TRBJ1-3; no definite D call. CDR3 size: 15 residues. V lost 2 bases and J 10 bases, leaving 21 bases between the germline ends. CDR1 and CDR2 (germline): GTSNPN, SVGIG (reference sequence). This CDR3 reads CAWSKGSTGLGTIYF. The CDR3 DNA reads TGTGCCTGGAGTAAGGGCAGTACGGGTTTAGGAACCATATATTTT. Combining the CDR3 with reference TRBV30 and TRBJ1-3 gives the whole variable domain SQTIHQWPATLVQPVGSPLSLECTVEGTSNPNLYWYRQAAGRGLQLLFYSVGIGQISSEVPQNLSASRPQDRQFILSSKKLLLSDSGFYLCAWSKGSTGLGTIYFGEGSWLTVV.

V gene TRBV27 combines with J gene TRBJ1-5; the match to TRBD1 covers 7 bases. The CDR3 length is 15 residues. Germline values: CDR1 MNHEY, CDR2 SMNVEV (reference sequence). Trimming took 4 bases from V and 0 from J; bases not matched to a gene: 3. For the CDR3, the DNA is TGTGCCAGCAGTTCGGGACAGTATAGCAATCAGCCCCAGCATTTT. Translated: CASSSGQYSNQPQHF.

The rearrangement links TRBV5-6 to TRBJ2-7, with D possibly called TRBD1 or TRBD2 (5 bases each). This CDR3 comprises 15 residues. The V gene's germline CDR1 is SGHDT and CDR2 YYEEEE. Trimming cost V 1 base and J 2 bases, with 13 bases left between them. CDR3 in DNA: TGTGCCAGCAGCTTGTTGGGGGAACGGACCTACGAGCAGTACTTC. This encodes CASSLLGERTYEQYF. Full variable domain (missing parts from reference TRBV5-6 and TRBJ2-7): DAGVTQSPTHLIKTRGQQVTLRCSPKSGHDTVSWYQQALGQGPQFIFQYYEEEERQRGNFPDRFSGHQFPNYSSELNVNALLLGDSALYLCASSLLGERTYEQYFGPGTRLTVT.

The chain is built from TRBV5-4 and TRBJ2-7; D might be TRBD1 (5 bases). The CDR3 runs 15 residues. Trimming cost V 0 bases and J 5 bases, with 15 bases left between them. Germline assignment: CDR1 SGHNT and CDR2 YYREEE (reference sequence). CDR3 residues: CASSLAVGDTHEQYF. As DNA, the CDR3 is TGTGCCAGCAGCTTGGCAGTAGGGGATACTCACGAGCAGTACTTC. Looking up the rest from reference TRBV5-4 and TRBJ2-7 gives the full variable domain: ETGVTQSPTHLIKTRGQQVTLRCSSQSGHNTVSWYQQALGQGPQFIFQYYREEENGRGNFPPRFSGLQFPNYSSELNVNALELDDSALYLCASSLAVGDTHEQYFGPGTRLTVT.

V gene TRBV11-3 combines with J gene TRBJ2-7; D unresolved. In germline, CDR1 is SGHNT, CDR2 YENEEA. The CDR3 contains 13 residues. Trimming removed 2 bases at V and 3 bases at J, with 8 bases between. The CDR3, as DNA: TGTGCCAGCAGCTTATACTCCCGCTACGAGCAGTACTTC. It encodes CASSLYSRYEQYF.

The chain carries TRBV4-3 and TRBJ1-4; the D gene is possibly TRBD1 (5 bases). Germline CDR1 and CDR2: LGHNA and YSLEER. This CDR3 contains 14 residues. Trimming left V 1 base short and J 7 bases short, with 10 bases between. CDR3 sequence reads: CASSQGGDGEKLFF. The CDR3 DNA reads TGCGCCAGCAGCCAAGGAGGGGACGGTGAAAAACTGTTTTTT.

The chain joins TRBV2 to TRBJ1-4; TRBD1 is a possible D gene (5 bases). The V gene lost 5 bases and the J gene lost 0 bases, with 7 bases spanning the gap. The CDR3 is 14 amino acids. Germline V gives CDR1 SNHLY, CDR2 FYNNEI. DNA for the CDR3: TGTGCCAGCAGTAGACAGCCAACTAATGAAAAACTGTTTTTT. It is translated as CASSRQPTNEKLFF.

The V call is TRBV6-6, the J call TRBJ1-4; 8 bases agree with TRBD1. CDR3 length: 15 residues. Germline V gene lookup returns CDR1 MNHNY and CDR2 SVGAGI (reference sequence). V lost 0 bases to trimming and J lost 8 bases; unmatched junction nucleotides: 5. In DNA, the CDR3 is TGTGCCAGCAGTTACTCGGACAGGGTGAACGAAAAACTGTTTTTT. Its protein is CASSYSDRVNEKLFF.

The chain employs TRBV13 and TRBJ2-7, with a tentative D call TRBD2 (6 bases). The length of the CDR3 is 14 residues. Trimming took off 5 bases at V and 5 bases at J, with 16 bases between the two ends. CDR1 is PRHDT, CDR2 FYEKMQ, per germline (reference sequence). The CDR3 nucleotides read TGTGCCAGCAGCGCCGGGGACTTGAGGAACGAGCAGTACTTC. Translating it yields CASSAGDLRNEQYF.

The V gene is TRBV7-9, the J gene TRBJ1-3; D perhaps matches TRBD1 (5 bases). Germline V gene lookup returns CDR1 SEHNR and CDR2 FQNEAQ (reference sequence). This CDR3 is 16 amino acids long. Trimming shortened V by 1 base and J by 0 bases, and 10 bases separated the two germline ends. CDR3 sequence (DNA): TGTGCCAGCAGCTTAGGAGGGGCTCTCTCTGGAAACACCATATATTTT. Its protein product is CASSLGGALSGNTIYF.

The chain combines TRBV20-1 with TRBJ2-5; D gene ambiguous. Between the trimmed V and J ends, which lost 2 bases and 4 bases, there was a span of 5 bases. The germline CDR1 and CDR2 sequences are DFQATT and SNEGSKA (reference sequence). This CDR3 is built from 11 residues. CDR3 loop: CSARLLETQYF. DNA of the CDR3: TGCAGTGCTAGACTGTTAGAGACCCAGTACTTC.

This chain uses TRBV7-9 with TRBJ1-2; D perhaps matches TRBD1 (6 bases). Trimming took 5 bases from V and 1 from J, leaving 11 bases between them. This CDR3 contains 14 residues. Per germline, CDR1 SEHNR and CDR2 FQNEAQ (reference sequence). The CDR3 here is CASSTTQGNYGYTF. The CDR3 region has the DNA TGTGCCAGCAGCACTACACAGGGTAACTATGGCTACACCTTC.